Below, one T cell receptor beta chain is given with its context. TCRbeta library preparation incorporated unique molecular identifiers. TCRdb reprocessed the PCR reads via MiXCR and lists one record per CDR3 protein. In the table there are a few hundred thousand distinct CDR3 sequences, 10% to 13% of which are singletons. The sample comes from a study of T-cell reconstitution after alpha-beta-depleted transplantation in children. The receptor's source is a human donor who donated a stem cell graft to a child with acute lymphoblastic leukemia. The material sequenced was PBMCs from the stem cell graft donor, taken from the stem cell graft.

DNA of the CDR3: TGTGCCAGCAGCGCCTTCGAGCTCGGAGGAGAAGCTTTCTTT. Translation: CASSAFELGGEAFF. The chain joins TRBV7-9 to TRBJ1-1; no clear D gene. CDR1 is SEHNR, CDR2 FQNEAQ, per germline (reference sequence). V dropped 5 bases and J dropped 8 bases, with 18 bases sitting between them. This CDR3 is built from 14 residues.